This entry is about one T cell receptor (beta chain). Other DNA sequences of this sample code for an identical CDR3. Original analysis: By means of reference gene primer amplification, nucleated cell counts were estimated. Profiled with immunoSEQ multiplex PCR; TCRdb holds only in-frame clones, not every one. V, J and clone size reflect that table, while D and trimming were determined from the DNA. The table has some 250,000 clones, roughly 91% seen once. These data are taken from a study of blood T cell repertoires in COVID-19. The CDR3 has 14 residues. Germline V gene sequence: CDR1 LNHDA, CDR2 SQIVND (reference sequence). The germline V and J ends were trimmed by 1 base and 0 bases, with 7 bases remaining between them.

This sequence joins TRBV19 and TRBJ2-7; weak D call: TRBD2 (6 bases). The receptor was isolated from a woman aged 40 to 55 who had recovered from COVID-19. Source material: peripheral blood. In DNA, the CDR3 is TGTGCCAGTAGTATAGTCGGGAGCTCCTACGAGCAGTACTTC. It is translated as CASSIVGSSYEQYF.